This T cell receptor (beta chain) was found in a study of long-term antiretroviral therapy in people with HIV. Sequencing relied on immunoSEQ assay v3.0, run at survey level. The table came from immunoSEQ multiplex PCR; TCRdb's copy has only in-frame clones and leaves some out. The sample consists of some 31,000 clones, about 97% of them appearing once. V dropped 1 base and J dropped 8 bases, with 13 bases sitting between them. Germline CDR1 is SGHNT and CDR2 is YYREEE (reference sequence). The CDR3 extends over 14 amino acids. This clone was counted a single time. This specimen was unsorted PBMCs, taken 7.6 years after starting antiretroviral therapy. This clonotype originated in a man aged 25 to 40 with HIV. The chain links TRBV5-4 to TRBJ2-1; D may be TRBD2 (6 bases). The CDR3 region has the DNA TGTGCCAGCAGCTTGCGGGGGAAAATACATGAGCAGTTCTTC. Translated: CASSLRGKIHEQFF.